This passage covers 17 T cell receptor beta chains from one sample sequenced in a study of blood T cell repertoires in COVID-19. Clones were read by immunoSEQ multiplex PCR, and TCRdb kept only the in-frame ones, dropping some. The sample has 28,000 or so clones, roughly 88% seen once. The specimen sequenced was peripheral blood. These TCRs come from a woman older than 75 with COVID-19, enrolled during active disease.

The V gene is TRBV6-1, the J gene TRBJ1-1; D is possibly TRBD1 (5 bases). Trimming removed 1 base from V and 0 bases from J, with 9 bases in between. The CDR3 contains 15 residues. CDR1 and CDR2 from the germline V gene are MNHNS and SASEGT. CDR3 coding DNA: TGTGCCAGCAGTGAAGGCAGGGCTCTGAACACTGAAGCTTTCTTT. Amino acid sequence: CASSEGRALNTEAFF.

The sample holds one count of this clone. The rearrangement links TRBV5-1 to TRBJ1-1; 10 bases match TRBD1. With 1 base clipped from V and 5 bases from J, the junction kept 5 bases outside the gene matches. The CDR3 consists of 15 residues. The germline V gene encodes CDR1 SGHRS and CDR2 YFSETQ. This CDR3 is CASSLSGTGVTEAFF. In DNA form, the CDR3 reads TGCGCCAGCAGCTTGTCCGGGACAGGGGTAACTGAAGCTTTCTTT.

CDR3 DNA sequence: TGTGCCAGCAGTAAACAGGGGGCACTCTCTGGGGCCAACGTCCTGACTTTC. Translation gives CASSKQGALSGANVLTF. The V and J genes are TRBV27 and TRBJ2-6; 9 bases fit TRBD1. CDR3 length equals 17 residues. J was trimmed by 0 bases and V by 5 bases; bases with no gene match: 5. Germline V gives CDR1 MNHEY, CDR2 SMNVEV (reference sequence).

In its sample, this clone was seen once. The V call is TRBV5-1, the J call TRBJ2-5; 9 bases match TRBD1. The CDR3 is 14 amino acids. V lost 4 bases and J lost 5; bases outside the gene matches: 6. CDR1 is SGHRS and CDR2 is YFSETQ in the germline V gene. The CDR3 DNA reads as TGCGCCAGCAGCGGGGGGACAGGGCGGGAGACCCAGTACTTC. Translation gives CASSGGTGRETQYF.

The chain couples TRBV6-5 to TRBJ1-2, with unresolved D. Trimming left V 0 bases short and J 6 bases short, with 17 bases between. The germline gives CDR1 MNHEY, CDR2 SVGAGI. The CDR3 is made up of 16 amino acids. DNA for the CDR3: TGTGCCAGCAGTTACTCCGGGGTATCGGGTTGGGATGGCTACACCTTC. Translated: CASSYSGVSGWDGYTF.

This chain connects TRBV6-5 to TRBJ2-3, with D maybe TRBD2 (7 bases). The V gene lost 5 bases and the J gene lost 2 bases, with 14 bases spanning the gap. Germline loops: CDR1 MNHEY, CDR2 SVGAGI. CDR3 length: 15 residues. CDR3 bases: TGTGCCAGCAGTAGGGGGAGGGACCACACAGATACGCAGTATTTT. Translation: CASSRGRDHTDTQYF.

The chain recombines TRBV5-1 with TRBJ1-4; 12 nucleotides match TRBD1. CDR3 length equals 15 residues. The V and J ends lost 3 bases and 8 bases, in that order; junction bases with no gene match: 5. The germline CDR1 and CDR2 sequences are SGHRS and YFSETQ. CDR3 amino acids: CASSSTGTGGEKLFF. As DNA, the CDR3 is TGCGCCAGCAGCTCCACCGGGACAGGGGGCGAAAAACTGTTTTTT.

The chain employs TRBV7-2 and TRBJ1-6; no reliable D call. Trimming removed 2 bases at V and 5 bases at J, with 4 bases between. CDR3 length: 13 amino acids. Looked up from germline, CDR1 is SGHTA and CDR2 is FQGNSA. CDR3 nucleotide sequence: TGTGCCAGCAGCTTAACGGATAATTCACCCCTCCACTTT. Translating gives CASSLTDNSPLHF.

The chain couples TRBV29-1 to TRBJ1-3; D might be TRBD1 (6 bases). Trimming shortened V by 1 base and J by 4 bases, and 14 bases separated the two germline ends. The CDR3 contains 15 residues. Germline V gene lookup returns CDR1 SQVTM and CDR2 ANQGSEA. CDR3 DNA: TGCAGCGTTGAAGGGCAGGGGTCGGGCGGAAACACCATATATTTT. This encodes CSVEGQGSGGNTIYF.

The gene calls are TRBV19 and TRBJ2-7, with D possibly matching TRBD1 (6 bases). Trimming took off 5 bases at V and 1 base at J, with 18 bases between the two ends. The CDR3 extends over 16 amino acids. Per germline, CDR1 LNHDA and CDR2 SQIVND (reference sequence). The CDR3 protein is CASSRTDRPPSYEQYF. The CDR3 DNA reads as TGTGCCAGTAGTCGGACGGACAGACCTCCTTCCTACGAGCAGTACTTC. Based on the CDR3 plus reference TRBV19 and TRBJ2-7, the full variable domain is DGGITQSPKYLFRKEGQNVTLSCEQNLNHDAMYWYRQDPGQGLRLIYYSQIVNDFQKGDIAEGYSVSREKKESFPLTVTSAQKNPTAFYLCASSRTDRPPSYEQYFGPGTRLTVT.

The chain couples TRBV18 to TRBJ1-4; no firm D call. There are 14 residues in the CDR3. Germline CDR1 reads KGHSH; CDR2 reads LQKENI. Trimming shortened V by 1 base and J by 6 bases, and 9 bases separated the two germline ends. Here the CDR3 reads CASSPRGRDEKLFF. CDR3 sequence (DNA): TGTGCCAGCTCACCACGTGGGAGGGATGAAAAACTGTTTTTT.

The V and J genes are TRBV7-3 and TRBJ1-1, with D tentatively TRBD1 (5 bases). CDR1 is SGHTA, CDR2 FQGTGA, per germline. This CDR3 has 16 amino acids. V lost 5 bases to trimming and J lost 1 base, with 17 bases between them. This chain's CDR3 is CASSAYAGPPNTEAFF. CDR3 coding DNA: TGTGCCAGCAGCGCCTACGCGGGGCCGCCGAACACTGAAGCTTTCTTT.

The rearrangement joins TRBV3-1 (or the pseudogene TRBV3-2) to TRBJ2-5, with a tentative D call TRBD2 (5 bases). Trimming removed 2 bases from V and 5 bases from J, with 6 bases in between. From germline, CDR1 is LGHDT and CDR2 YNNKEL (reference sequence). The CDR3 loop spans 12 amino acids. This CDR3 is CASSQSSETQYF. In DNA form, the CDR3 reads TGTGCCAGCAGCCAATCTAGCGAGACCCAGTACTTC.

The chain is built from TRBV12-3 or TRBV12-4 and TRBJ1-2; D gene uncertain. The ends were cut back, 4 bases at V and 1 base at J, with 7 bases in the middle. The CDR3 loop spans 13 amino acids. The CDR3, as DNA: TGTGCCAGCAGTTGGGCAGATAACTATGGCTACACCTTC. As protein: CASSWADNYGYTF.

V gene TRBV2 combines with J gene TRBJ2-3; 9 bases line up with TRBD1. Trimming took 7 bases from V and 3 from J; bases not matched to a gene: 2. The CDR3 covers 13 residues. The germline V gene has CDR1 SNHLY and CDR2 FYNNEI. DNA for the CDR3: TGTGCCAGCAACAGGGGGCAAACAGATACGCAGTATTTT. It yields the protein CASNRGQTDTQYF. Full variable domain (outside the CDR3, taken from reference TRBV2 and TRBJ2-3): EPEVTQTPSHQVTQMGQEVILRCVPISNHLYFYWYRQILGQKVEFLVSFYNNEISEKSEIFDDQFSVERPDGSNFTLKIRSTKLEDSAMYFCASNRGQTDTQYFGPGTRLTVL.

This clone is a singleton in its sample. The genes are TRBV6-1 and TRBJ1-1, with D unresolved. Trimming shortened V by 2 bases and J by 5 bases, and 6 bases separated the two germline ends. Germline values: CDR1 MNHNS, CDR2 SASEGT. This CDR3 is built from 12 residues. Here the CDR3 DNA reads TGTGCCAGCAGTGAACGGGTTACTGAAGCTTTCTTT. This translates into CASSERVTEAFF.

The chain is built from TRBV5-6 and TRBJ1-6, with 8 bases that match TRBD1. The V gene's germline CDR1 is SGHDT and CDR2 YYEEEE. V gave up 5 bases and J gave up 5 bases; unmatched junction bases: 6. The CDR3 contains 15 residues. CDR3 coding DNA: TGTGCCAGCAGACTGGGGACAGGTGATAATTCACCCCTCCACTTT. Protein sequence: CASRLGTGDNSPLHF.